What follows describes a single T cell receptor (beta chain). The data belong to a study of T cell responses to AZD1222 COVID-19 vaccine. Germline V gene lookup returns CDR1 SNHLY and CDR2 FYNNEI. The CDR3 runs to 12 residues. The table came from immunoSEQ multiplex PCR; TCRdb's copy has only in-frame clones and leaves some out. The sample lists approximately 190,000 clones, 75% to 90% occurring once. The TCR was taken from an adult in good health. The chain uses TRBV2 and TRBJ2-2; unclear D gene. The source was peripheral blood, collected on day 0 of MenACWY control vaccination. The CDR3 loop reads CASVQRIGELFF. The DNA for the CDR3 is TGTGCAAGCGTCCAGAGGATCGGGGAGCTGTTTTTT.